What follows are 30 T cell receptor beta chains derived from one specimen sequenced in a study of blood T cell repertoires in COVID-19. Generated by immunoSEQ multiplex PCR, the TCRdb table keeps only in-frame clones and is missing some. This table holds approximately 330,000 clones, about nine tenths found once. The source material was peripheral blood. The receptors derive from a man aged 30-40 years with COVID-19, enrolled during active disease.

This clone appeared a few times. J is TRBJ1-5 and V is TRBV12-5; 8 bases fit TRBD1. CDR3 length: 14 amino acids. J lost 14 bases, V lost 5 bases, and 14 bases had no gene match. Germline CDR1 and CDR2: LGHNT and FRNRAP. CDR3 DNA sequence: TGTGCTAGTGGTCTCGGACAGGGAGGTGCGGCTAAGCATTTT. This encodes CASGLGQGGAAKHF.

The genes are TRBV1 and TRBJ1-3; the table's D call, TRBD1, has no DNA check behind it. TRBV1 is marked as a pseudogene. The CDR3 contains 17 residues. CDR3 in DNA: TGCACCAGCAGCCAAGGTTACTCCAGGGAAGCTAGAAACACCATATATTTT. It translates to CTSSQGYSREARNTIYF.

CDR3 region: CASSSHNPNSGGYTF. In nucleotides, the CDR3 is TGTGCCAGCAGTTCGCATAATCCGAACAGCGGGGGCTACACCTTC. J is TRBJ1-2 and V is TRBV28, with D uncertain. The CDR3 is made up of 15 amino acids. Germline V gene sequence: CDR1 MDHEN, CDR2 SYDVKM. The V end lost 4 bases, the J end lost 8 bases, and 20 bases lay between the germline ends.

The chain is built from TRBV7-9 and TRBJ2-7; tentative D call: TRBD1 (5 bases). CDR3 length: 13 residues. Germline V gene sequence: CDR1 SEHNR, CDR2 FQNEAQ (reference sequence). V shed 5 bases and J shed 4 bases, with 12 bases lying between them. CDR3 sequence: CASSQGIRYEQYF. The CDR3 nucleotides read TGTGCCAGCAGCCAGGGAATAAGGTACGAGCAGTACTTC.

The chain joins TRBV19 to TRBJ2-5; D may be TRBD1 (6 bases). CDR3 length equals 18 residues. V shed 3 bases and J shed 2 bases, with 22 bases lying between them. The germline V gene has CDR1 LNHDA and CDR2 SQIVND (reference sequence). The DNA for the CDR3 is TGTGCCAGTAGTATCGTGGGCGTTCTTGGGACACAACAAGAGACCCAGTACTTC. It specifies CASSIVGVLGTQQETQYF.

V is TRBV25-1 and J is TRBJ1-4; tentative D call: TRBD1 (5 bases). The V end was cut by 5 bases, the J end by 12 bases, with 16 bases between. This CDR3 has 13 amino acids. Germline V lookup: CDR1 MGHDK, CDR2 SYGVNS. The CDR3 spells CASSYPGARELFF. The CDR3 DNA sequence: TGTGCCAGCAGTTATCCGGGAGCCAGGGAACTGTTTTTT.

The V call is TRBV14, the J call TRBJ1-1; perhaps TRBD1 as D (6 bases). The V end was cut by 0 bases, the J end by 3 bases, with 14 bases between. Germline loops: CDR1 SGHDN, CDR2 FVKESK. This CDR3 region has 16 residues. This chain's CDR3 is CASSQDPLTGHTEAFF. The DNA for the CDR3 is TGTGCCAGCAGCCAAGATCCACTGACAGGCCACACTGAAGCTTTCTTT.

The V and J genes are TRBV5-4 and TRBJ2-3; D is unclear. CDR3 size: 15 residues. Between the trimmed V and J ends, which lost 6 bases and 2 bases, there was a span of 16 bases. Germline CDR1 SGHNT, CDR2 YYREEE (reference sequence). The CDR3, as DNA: TGTGCCAGCACTTGGCCGGGTACGACCACAGATACGCAGTATTTT. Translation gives CASTWPGTTTDTQYF.

The CDR3 bases are TGTGCCAGCGCGACGCACGGGACACCTTACACTGAAGCTTTCTTT. Residues: CASATHGTPYTEAFF. The chain is built from TRBV27 and TRBJ1-1; D perhaps matches TRBD1 (6 bases). The CDR3 covers 15 residues. The V end lost 8 bases, the J end lost 3 bases, and 19 bases lay between the germline ends. In germline, CDR1 is MNHEY, CDR2 SMNVEV (reference sequence).

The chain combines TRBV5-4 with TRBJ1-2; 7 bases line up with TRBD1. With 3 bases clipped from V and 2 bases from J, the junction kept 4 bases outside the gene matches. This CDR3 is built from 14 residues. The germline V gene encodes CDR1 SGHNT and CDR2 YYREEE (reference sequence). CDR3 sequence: CASSWDRQNYGYTF. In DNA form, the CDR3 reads TGTGCCAGCAGCTGGGACAGACAAAACTATGGCTACACCTTC.

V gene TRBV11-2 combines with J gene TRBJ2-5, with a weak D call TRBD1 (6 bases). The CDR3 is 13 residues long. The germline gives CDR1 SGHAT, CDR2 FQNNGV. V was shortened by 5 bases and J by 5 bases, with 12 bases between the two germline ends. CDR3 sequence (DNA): TGTGCCAGCAGCCAGGGGTGGGGGGAGACCCAGTACTTC. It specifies CASSQGWGETQYF.

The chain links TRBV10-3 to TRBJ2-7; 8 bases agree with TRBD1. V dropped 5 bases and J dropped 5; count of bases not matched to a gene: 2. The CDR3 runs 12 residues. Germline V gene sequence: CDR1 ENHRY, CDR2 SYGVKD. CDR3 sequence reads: CAISRQGNEQYF. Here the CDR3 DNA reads TGTGCCATCAGTAGACAGGGGAACGAGCAGTACTTC.

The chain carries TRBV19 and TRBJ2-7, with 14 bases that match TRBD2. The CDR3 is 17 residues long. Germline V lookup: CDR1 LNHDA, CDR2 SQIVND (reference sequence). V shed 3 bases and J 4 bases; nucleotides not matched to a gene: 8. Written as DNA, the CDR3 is TGTGCCAGTAGTATTCGGGGGACTAGCGGGAGCGGTTACGAGCAGTACTTC. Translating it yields CASSIRGTSGSGYEQYF.

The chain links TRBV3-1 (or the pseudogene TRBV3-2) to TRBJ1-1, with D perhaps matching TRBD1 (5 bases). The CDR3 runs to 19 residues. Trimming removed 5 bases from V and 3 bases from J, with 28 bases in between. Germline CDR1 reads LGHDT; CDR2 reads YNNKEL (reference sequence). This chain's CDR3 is CASSELFNRGPGRDTEAFF. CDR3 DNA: TGTGCCAGCAGCGAACTTTTCAACCGGGGCCCAGGGAGGGACACTGAAGCTTTCTTT.

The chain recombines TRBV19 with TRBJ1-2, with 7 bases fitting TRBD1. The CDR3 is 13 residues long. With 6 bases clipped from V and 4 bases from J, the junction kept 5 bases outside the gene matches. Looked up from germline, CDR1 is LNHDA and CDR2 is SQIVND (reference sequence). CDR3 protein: CASRIGTAYGYTF. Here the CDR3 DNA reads TGTGCCAGTAGAATTGGGACAGCCTATGGCTACACCTTC.

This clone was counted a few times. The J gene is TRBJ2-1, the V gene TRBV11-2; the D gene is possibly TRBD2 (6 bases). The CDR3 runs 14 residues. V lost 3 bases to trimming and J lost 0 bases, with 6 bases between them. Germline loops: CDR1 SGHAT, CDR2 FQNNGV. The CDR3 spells CASSFGSSYNEQFF. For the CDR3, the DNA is TGTGCCAGCAGCTTCGGGAGCTCCTACAATGAGCAGTTCTTC.

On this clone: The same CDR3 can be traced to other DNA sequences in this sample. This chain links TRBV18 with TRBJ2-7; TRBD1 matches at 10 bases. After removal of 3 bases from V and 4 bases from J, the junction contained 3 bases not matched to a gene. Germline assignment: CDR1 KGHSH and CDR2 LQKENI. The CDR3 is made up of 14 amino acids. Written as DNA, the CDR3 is TGTGCCAGCTCACCTGGGGACAGGGGATACGAGCAGTACTTC. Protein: CASSPGDRGYEQYF. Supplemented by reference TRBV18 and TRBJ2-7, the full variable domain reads NAGVMQNPRHLVRRRGQEARLRCSPMKGHSHVYWYRQLPEEGLKFMVYLQKENIIDESGMPKERFSAEFPKEGPSILRIQQVVRGDSAAYFCASSPGDRGYEQYFGPGTRLTVT.

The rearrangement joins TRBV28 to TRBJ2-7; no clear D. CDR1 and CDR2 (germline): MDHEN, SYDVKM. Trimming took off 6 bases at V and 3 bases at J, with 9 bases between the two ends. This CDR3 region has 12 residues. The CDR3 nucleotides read TGTGCCAGCAGCTGGGCAGTCTACGAGCAGTACTTC. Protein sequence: CASSWAVYEQYF. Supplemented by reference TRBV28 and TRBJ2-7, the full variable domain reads DVKVTQSSRYLVKRTGEKVFLECVQDMDHENMFWYRQDPGLGLRLIYFSYDVKMKEKGDIPEGYSVSREKKERFSLILESASTNQTSMYLCASSWAVYEQYFGPGTRLTVT.

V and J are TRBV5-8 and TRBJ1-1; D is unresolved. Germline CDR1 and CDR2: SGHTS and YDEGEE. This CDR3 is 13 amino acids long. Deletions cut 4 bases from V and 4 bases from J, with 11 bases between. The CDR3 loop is CASSLGSITEAFF. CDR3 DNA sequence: TGTGCCAGCAGCCTGGGGAGCATCACTGAAGCTTTCTTT.

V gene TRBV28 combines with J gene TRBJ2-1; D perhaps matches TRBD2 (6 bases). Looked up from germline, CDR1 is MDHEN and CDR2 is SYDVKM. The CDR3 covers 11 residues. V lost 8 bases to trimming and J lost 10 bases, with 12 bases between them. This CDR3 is CASGGSWEQFF. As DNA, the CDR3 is TGTGCCAGCGGGGGGTCTTGGGAGCAGTTCTTC.

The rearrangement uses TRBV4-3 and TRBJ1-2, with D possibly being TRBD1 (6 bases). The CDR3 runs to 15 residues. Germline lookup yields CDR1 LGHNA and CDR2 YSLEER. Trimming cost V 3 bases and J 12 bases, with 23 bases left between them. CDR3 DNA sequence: TGCGCCAGCAGCCAGAGTAGGGGGATCGGAGAGATGGACACCTTC. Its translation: CASSQSRGIGEMDTF.

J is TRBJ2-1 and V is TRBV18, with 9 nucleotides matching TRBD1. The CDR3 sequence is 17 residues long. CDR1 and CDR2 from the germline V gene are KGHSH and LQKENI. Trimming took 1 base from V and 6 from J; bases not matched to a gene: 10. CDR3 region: CASSPLIGTGNFNEQFF. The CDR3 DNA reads TGTGCCAGCTCACCACTAATAGGGACAGGGAATTTCAATGAGCAGTTCTTC.

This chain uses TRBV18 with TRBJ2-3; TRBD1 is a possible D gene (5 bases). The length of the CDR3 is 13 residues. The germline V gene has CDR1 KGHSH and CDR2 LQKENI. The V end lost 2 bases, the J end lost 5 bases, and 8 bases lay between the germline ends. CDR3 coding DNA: TGTGCCAGCTCACCAACAGGTGGAGATACGCAGTATTTT. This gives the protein CASSPTGGDTQYF. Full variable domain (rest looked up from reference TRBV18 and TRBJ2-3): NAGVMQNPRHLVRRRGQEARLRCSPMKGHSHVYWYRQLPEEGLKFMVYLQKENIIDESGMPKERFSAEFPKEGPSILRIQQVVRGDSAAYFCASSPTGGDTQYFGPGTRLTVL.

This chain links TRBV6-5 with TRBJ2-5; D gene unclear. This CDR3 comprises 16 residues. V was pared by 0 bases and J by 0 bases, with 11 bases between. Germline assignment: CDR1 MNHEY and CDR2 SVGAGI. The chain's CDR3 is CASSYSMSRYQETQYF. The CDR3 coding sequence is TGTGCCAGCAGTTACTCGATGTCCAGGTACCAAGAGACCCAGTACTTC.

The CDR3: CASRLSSGGALETQYF. As DNA, the CDR3 is TGTGCCAGCAGGCTCTCTAGCGGGGGGGCCTTGGAGACCCAGTACTTC. This chain joins TRBV2 and TRBJ2-5; 12 bases align to TRBD2. The CDR3 is 16 residues long. Germline CDR1 reads SNHLY; CDR2 reads FYNNEI. V lost 6 bases, J lost 5 bases, and 10 bases stayed unmatched.

The CDR3 DNA reads as TGCGCCAGCAGCTTGGGAGCGGGAGTTGGCCTCGATACGCAGTATTTT. Its translation: CASSLGAGVGLDTQYF. The genes are TRBV5-1 and TRBJ2-3; 8 nucleotides align to TRBD2. The CDR3 covers 16 residues. V shed 0 bases and J 6 bases; nucleotides not matched to a gene: 9. Germline CDR1 SGHRS, CDR2 YFSETQ.

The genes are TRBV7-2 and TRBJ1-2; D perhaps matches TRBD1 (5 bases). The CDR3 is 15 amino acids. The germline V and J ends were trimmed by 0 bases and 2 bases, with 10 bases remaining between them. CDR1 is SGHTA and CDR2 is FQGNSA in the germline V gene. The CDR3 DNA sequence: TGTGCCAGCAGCTTAGCAGCGGGGGTGAACTATGGCTACACCTTC. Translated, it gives CASSLAAGVNYGYTF. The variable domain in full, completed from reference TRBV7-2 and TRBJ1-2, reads GAGVSQSPSNKVTEKGKDVELRCDPISGHTALYWYRQSLGQGLEFLIYFQGNSAPDKSGLPSDRFSAERTGGSVSTLTIQRTQQEDSAVYLCASSLAAGVNYGYTFGSGTRLTVV.

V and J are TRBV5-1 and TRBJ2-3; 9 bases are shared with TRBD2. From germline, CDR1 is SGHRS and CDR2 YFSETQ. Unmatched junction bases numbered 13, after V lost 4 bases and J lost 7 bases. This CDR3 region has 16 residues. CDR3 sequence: CASSPQAGGTRNTQYF. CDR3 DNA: TGCGCCAGCAGCCCACAAGCGGGGGGTACGAGAAATACGCAGTATTTT.

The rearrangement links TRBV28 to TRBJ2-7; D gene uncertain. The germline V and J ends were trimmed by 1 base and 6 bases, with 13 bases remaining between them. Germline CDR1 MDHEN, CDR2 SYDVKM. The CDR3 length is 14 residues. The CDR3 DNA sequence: TGTGCCAGCAGTTTATACTACGGGTCGGGCGAGCAGTACTTC. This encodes CASSLYYGSGEQYF.

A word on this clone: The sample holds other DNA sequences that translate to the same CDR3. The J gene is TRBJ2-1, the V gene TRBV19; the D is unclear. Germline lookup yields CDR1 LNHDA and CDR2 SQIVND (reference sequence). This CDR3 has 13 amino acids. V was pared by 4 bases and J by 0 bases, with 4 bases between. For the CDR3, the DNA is TGTGCCAGTAGTACCAGCTCCTACAATGAGCAGTTCTTC. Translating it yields CASSTSSYNEQFF.